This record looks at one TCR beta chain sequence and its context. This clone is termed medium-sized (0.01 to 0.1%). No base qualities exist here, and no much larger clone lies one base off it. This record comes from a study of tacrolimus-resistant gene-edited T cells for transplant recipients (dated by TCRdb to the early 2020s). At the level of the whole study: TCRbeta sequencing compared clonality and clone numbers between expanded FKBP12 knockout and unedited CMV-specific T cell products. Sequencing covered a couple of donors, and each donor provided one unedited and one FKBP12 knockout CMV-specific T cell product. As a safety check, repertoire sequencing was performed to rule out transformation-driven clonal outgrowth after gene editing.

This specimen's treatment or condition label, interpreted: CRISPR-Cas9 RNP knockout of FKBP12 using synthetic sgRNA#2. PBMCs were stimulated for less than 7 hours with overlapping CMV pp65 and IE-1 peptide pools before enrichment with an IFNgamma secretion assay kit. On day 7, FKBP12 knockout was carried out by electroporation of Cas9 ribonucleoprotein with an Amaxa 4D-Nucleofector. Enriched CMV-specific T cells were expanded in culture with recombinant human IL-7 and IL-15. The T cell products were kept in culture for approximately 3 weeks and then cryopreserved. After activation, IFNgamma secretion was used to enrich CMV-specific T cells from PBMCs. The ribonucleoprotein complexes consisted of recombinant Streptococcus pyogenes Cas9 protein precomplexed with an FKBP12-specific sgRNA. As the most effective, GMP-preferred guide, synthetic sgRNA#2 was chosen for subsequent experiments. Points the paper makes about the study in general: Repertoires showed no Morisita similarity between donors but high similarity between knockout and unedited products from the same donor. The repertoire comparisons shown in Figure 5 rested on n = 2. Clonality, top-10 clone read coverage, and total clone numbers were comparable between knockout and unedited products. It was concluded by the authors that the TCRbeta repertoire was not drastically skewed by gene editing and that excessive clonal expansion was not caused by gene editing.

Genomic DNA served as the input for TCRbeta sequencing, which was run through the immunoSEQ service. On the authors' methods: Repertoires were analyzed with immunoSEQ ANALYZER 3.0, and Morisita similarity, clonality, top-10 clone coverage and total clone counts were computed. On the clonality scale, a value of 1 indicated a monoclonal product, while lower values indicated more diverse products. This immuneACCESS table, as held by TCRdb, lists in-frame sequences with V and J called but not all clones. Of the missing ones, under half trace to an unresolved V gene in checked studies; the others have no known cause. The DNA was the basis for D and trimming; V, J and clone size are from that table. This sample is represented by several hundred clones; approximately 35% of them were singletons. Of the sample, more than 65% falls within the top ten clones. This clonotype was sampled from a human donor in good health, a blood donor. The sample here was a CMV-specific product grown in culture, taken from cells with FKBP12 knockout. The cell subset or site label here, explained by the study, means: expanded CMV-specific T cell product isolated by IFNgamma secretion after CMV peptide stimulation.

The CDR3 in this case is CASSQQGGQPQHF. At the DNA level, the sequence is TGTGCCAGCAGCCAACAGGGAGGCCAGCCCCAGCATTTT. The V gene is TRBV7-2 and the J gene is TRBJ1-5, and possibly TRBD1, on 6 matching bases. The junction carries 12 bases between V and J, which are trimmed by 5 bases and 7 bases respectively. Reading from cysteine to phenylalanine, the CDR3 counts 13 amino acids. The only DNA kept is the CDR3, 39 bases in frame from the first base. The germline V gene gives CDR1 as SGHTA and CDR2 as FQGNSA.